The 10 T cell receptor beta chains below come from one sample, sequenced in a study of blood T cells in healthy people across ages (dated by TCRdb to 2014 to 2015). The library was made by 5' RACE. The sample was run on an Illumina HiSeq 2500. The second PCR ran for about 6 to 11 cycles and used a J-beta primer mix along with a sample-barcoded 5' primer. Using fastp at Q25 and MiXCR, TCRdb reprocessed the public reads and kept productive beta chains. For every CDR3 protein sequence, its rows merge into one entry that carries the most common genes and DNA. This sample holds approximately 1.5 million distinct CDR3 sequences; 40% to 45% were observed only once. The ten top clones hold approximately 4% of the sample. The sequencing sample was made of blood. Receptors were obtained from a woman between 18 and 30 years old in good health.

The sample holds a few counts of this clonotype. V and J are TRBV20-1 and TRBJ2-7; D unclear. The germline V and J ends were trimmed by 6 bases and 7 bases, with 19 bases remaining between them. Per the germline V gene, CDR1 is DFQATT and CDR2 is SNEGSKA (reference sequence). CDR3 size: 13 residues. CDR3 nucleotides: TGCAGTGCCCGGCAGGACGGAGTGTTTGAGCAGTACTTC. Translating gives CSARQDGVFEQYF.

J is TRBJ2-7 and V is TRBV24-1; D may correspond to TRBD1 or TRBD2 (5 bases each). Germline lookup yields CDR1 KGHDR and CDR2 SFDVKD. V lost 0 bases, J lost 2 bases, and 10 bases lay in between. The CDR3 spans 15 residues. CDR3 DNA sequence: TGTGCCACCAGTGATTTGCGGGGCCTAACCTACGAGCAGTACTTC. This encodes CATSDLRGLTYEQYF.

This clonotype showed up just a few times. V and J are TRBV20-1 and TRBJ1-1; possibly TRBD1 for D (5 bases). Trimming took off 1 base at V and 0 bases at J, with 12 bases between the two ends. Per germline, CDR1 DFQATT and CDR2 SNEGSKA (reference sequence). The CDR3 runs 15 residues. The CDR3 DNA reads TGCAGTGCTAGAGCGGGGGAGAGGATGAACACTGAAGCTTTCTTT. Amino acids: CSARAGERMNTEAFF.

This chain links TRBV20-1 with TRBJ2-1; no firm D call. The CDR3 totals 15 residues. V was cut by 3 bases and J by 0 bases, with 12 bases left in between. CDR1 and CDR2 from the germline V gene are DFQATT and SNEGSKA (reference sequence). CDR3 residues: CSASRAASSYNEQFF. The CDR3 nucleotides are TGCAGTGCTAGTCGGGCGGCGAGCTCCTACAATGAGCAGTTCTTC.

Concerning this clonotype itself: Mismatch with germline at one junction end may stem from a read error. The DNA for the CDR3 is TGTGCCAACAGCCTCAGTTACAATGAGCAGTTCTTC. Translated, it gives CANSLSYNEQFF. The chain combines TRBV5-6 with TRBJ2-1; D unclear. Germline lookup yields CDR1 SGHDT and CDR2 YYEEEE. CDR3 length: 12 amino acids.

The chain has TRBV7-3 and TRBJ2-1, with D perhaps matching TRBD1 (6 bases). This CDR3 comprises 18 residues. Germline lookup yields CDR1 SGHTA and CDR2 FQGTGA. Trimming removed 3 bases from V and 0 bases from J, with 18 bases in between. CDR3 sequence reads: CASSLKQGTHLSYNEQFF. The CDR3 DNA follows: TGTGCCAGCAGCTTGAAACAGGGTACCCACCTCTCCTACAATGAGCAGTTCTTC.

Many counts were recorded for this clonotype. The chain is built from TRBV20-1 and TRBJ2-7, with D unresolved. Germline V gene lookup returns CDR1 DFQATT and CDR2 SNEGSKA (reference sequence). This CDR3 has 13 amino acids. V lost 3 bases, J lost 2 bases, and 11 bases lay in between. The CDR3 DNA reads TGCAGTGCTAGTACACTAAATACCTACGAGCAGTACTTC. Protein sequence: CSASTLNTYEQYF.

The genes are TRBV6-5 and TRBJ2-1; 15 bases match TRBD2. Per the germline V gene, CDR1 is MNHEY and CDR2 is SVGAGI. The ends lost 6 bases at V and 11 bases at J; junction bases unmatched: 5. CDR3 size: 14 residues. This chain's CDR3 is CASSKGTSGGKQFF. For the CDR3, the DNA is TGTGCCAGCAGCAAAGGGACTAGCGGGGGGAAGCAGTTCTTC.

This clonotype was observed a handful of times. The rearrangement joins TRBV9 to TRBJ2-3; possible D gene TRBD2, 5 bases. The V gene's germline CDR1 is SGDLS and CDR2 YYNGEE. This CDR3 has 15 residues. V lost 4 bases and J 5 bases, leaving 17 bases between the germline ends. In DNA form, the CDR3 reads TGTGCCAGCAGCCCGAGCTCTAGCACGGTAGATACGCAGTATTTT. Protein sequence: CASSPSSSTVDTQYF.

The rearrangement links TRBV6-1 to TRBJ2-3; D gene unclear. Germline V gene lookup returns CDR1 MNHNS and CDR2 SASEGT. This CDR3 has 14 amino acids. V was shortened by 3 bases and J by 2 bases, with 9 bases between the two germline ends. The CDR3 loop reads CASSERTHTDTQYF. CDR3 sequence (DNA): TGTGCCAGCAGTGAGAGGACGCACACAGATACGCAGTATTTT.